These 5 T cell receptor beta chains originate from one sample sequenced in a study of blood T cell repertoires in COVID-19 (dated by TCRdb to 2019 to 2021). The library was prepared using the immunoSEQ multiplex PCR assay. TCRdb re-hosts the immuneACCESS table, in-frame sequences only. Its copies lack some clones; in the studies checked, an unresolved V gene accounts for under half of them, and the cause for the rest is not known. The sample has 450,000 to 500,000 clones on record, approximately 85% of them singletons. The top ten constitute about 3% of the sample. What was sequenced was peripheral blood. Source of these receptors: a human donor in a cohort sampled during active COVID-19.

This sequence joins TRBV9 and TRBJ1-1, with 8 bases that match TRBD1. The V gene's germline CDR1 is SGDLS and CDR2 YYNGEE. The J segment lost 6 bases and the V segment lost 4 bases, leaving 17 bases of the junction unmatched. This CDR3 contains 17 residues. The CDR3 reads CASSPTTYAGGAAEAFF. The CDR3 nucleotides read TGTGCCAGCAGCCCTACCACTTACGCAGGGGGCGCGGCTGAAGCTTTCTTT.

The chain is built from TRBV29-1 and TRBJ2-3; D may be TRBD2 (5 bases). Germline CDR1 and CDR2: SQVTM and ANQGSEA. This CDR3 comprises 15 residues. Trimming pared 7 bases from V and 5 bases from J, leaving 22 bases between. CDR3 DNA sequence: TGCAGCGCCTTCTGGATTGGGAGTTTGGGAGATACGCAGTATTTT. Residues: CSAFWIGSLGDTQYF.

The chain uses TRBV30 and TRBJ2-1; 8 bases map to TRBD2. Germline loops: CDR1 GTSNPN, CDR2 SVGIG (reference sequence). The CDR3 is 15 residues long. The ends lost 2 bases at V and 5 bases at J; junction bases unmatched: 8. CDR3 nucleotides: TGTGCCTGGAGTCTCAGCGGGAGATGGGACAATGAGCAGTTCTTC. The encoded protein is CAWSLSGRWDNEQFF.

The V gene is TRBV27, the J gene TRBJ2-2; 10 nucleotides agree with TRBD2. The CDR3 sequence is 15 residues long. Germline trimming cut 5 bases from V and 7 bases from J; bases unmatched to any gene: 7. CDR1 is MNHEY, CDR2 SMNVEV, per germline (reference sequence). CDR3 loop: CASSVSGRAIGELFF. The CDR3 DNA is TGTGCCAGCAGTGTGAGCGGGAGGGCCATCGGGGAGCTGTTTTTT.

CDR3 sequence (DNA): TGCGCCAGCGAGGAAGTTCGTGGGGCCAACGTCCTGACTTTC. It translates to CASEEVRGANVLTF. The chain uses TRBV5-1 and TRBJ2-6; no firm D call. The CDR3 loop spans 14 amino acids. V gave up 7 bases and J gave up 3 bases, with 11 bases separating them. Germline assignment: CDR1 SGHRS and CDR2 YFSETQ.